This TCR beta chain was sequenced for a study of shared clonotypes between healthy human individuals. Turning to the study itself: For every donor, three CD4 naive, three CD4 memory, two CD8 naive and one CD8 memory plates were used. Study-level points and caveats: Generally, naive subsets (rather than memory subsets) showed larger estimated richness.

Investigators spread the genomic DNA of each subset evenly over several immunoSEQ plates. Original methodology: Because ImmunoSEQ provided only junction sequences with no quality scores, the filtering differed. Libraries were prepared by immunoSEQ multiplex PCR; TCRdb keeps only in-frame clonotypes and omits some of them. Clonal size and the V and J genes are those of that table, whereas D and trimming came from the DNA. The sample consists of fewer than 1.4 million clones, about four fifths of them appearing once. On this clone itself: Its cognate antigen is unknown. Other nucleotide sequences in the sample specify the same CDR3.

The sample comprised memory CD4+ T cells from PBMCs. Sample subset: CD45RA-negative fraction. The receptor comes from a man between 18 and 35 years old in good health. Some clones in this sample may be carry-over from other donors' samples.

CDR3 amino acids: CASSPPGRNYGYTF. CDR3 nucleotide sequence: TGTGCCAGCTCACCACCGGGGAGAAACTATGGCTACACCTTC. The chain links TRBV18 to TRBJ1-2; D unclear. From germline, CDR1 is KGHSH and CDR2 LQKENI. Trimming stripped 0 bases from V and 2 bases from J, with 7 bases between. The CDR3 is 14 residues long.